These 20 T cell receptor beta chains were sequenced from one sample in a study of CD8 T cells in Susac syndrome. After extraction with the RNeasy kit, roughly 0.45 to 1 ug of the RNA was reverse transcribed using random hexamers. TCRdb called the immunoSEQ multiplex PCR reads again in MiXCR, with one record for every CDR3 protein. This table has about 120,000 distinct CDR3 sequences, about 93% appearing once. The sequenced sample consisted of CD8+ T cells from PBMCs. Every receptor here comes from a human donor with Susac syndrome.

This chain links TRBV2 with TRBJ2-3, with D uncertain. The CDR3 covers 13 residues. Germline CDR1 is SNHLY and CDR2 is FYNNEI. V lost 6 bases to trimming and J lost 2 bases, with 9 bases between them. CDR3 sequence: CASRGENTDTQYF. The CDR3 region has the DNA TGTGCCAGCAGGGGTGAGAACACAGATACGCAGTATTTT.

This chain uses TRBV20-1 with TRBJ2-7, with a tentative D call TRBD2 (5 bases). The CDR3 length is 14 residues. Trimming took 0 bases from V and 3 from J, leaving 12 bases between them. Germline V gives CDR1 DFQATT, CDR2 SNEGSKA (reference sequence). The CDR3 protein is CSARDQRTGYEQYF. The CDR3 coding sequence is TGCAGTGCTAGAGATCAGAGGACTGGCTACGAGCAGTACTTC.

V gene TRBV10-3 combines with J gene TRBJ2-1; no clear D gene. CDR3 length equals 17 residues. Germline CDR1 ENHRY, CDR2 SYGVKD. V lost 0 bases to trimming and J lost 0 bases, with 12 bases between them. Written as DNA, the CDR3 is TGTGCCATCAGTGAGTCTCCCCCGGCTAGCTCCTACAATGAGCAGTTCTTC. Amino acid sequence: CAISESPPASSYNEQFF.

The CDR3 here is CASSIKAAGGSYEQYF. The CDR3 DNA follows: TGTGCCAGTAGTATAAAGGCCGCAGGGGGCTCCTACGAGCAGTACTTC. The rearrangement joins TRBV19 to TRBJ2-7, with TRBD1 matching over 7 bases. V shed 2 bases, J shed 0 bases, and the junction held 7 bases outside the gene matches. CDR1 and CDR2 from the germline V gene are LNHDA and SQIVND (reference sequence). The CDR3 runs 16 residues.

This chain links TRBV20-1 with TRBJ2-1; D is possibly TRBD1 (6 bases). V lost 1 base and J lost 3, with 7 bases in between. This CDR3 is built from 13 residues. Germline CDR1 reads DFQATT; CDR2 reads SNEGSKA (reference sequence). This CDR3 reads CSARGQVYNEQFF. CDR3 DNA sequence: TGCAGTGCTAGAGGACAGGTCTACAATGAGCAGTTCTTC.

The chain recombines TRBV7-9 with TRBJ2-5, with D possibly TRBD1 on 6 matching bases. Germline CDR1 SEHNR, CDR2 FQNEAQ (reference sequence). The CDR3 length is 14 residues. The V end was cut by 6 bases, the J end by 1 base, with 12 bases between. The CDR3 nucleotides are TGTGCCAGCAGGGACACAGGGATCCAAGAGACCCAGTACTTC. Protein: CASRDTGIQETQYF.

The chain is built from TRBV20-1 and TRBJ1-6; 9 bases fit TRBD1. J lost 9 bases, V lost 0 bases, and 6 bases had no gene match. This CDR3 has 15 residues. CDR1 and CDR2 from the germline V gene are DFQATT and SNEGSKA (reference sequence). CDR3 loop: CSARDPGQGGSPLHF. The CDR3 DNA sequence: TGCAGTGCTAGAGACCCGGGACAGGGCGGTTCACCCCTCCACTTT.

The J gene is TRBJ1-2, the V gene TRBV20-1; unclear D gene. There are 14 residues in the CDR3. In germline, CDR1 is DFQATT, CDR2 SNEGSKA (reference sequence). V lost 2 bases to trimming and J lost 3 bases, with 13 bases between them. The DNA for the CDR3 is TGCAGTGCTAGACCCCCGGGTCAAGACTATGGCTACACCTTC. Protein product: CSARPPGQDYGYTF.

The gene calls are TRBV6-2 or TRBV6-3 and TRBJ2-5; D gene ambiguous. CDR3 length: 14 amino acids. The V end was cut by 3 bases, the J end by 2 bases, with 10 bases between. Germline CDR1 and CDR2: MNHEY and SVGEGT. The CDR3: CASSYRAVQETQYF. CDR3 DNA: TGTGCCAGCAGTTATCGGGCAGTTCAAGAGACCCAGTACTTC.

This clonotype was counted a few times. This chain connects TRBV28 to TRBJ2-1, with 9 nucleotides matching TRBD2. The J segment lost 2 bases and the V segment lost 3 bases, leaving 2 bases of the junction unmatched. The CDR3 totals 15 residues. CDR1 and CDR2 from the germline V gene are MDHEN and SYDVKM. The CDR3 sequence is CASSLRGGTYNEQFF. The CDR3 DNA sequence: TGTGCCAGCAGTTTGCGGGGGGGGACCTACAATGAGCAGTTCTTC.

V gene TRBV29-1 combines with J gene TRBJ1-1; no definite D call. Trimming pared 2 bases from V and 8 bases from J, leaving 12 bases between. Germline CDR1 SQVTM, CDR2 ANQGSEA. The CDR3 extends over 12 amino acids. The CDR3, as DNA: TGCAGCGTTGAAATAGGAGTCGGAGAAGCTTTCTTT. This codes for CSVEIGVGEAFF.

This clonotype was observed a single time. Written as DNA, the CDR3 is TGTGCCAGCAGCTTTCGGATGAGCTCCTACGAGCAGTACTTC. It is translated as CASSFRMSSYEQYF. The J gene is TRBJ2-7, the V gene TRBV5-6; the D is unclear. The CDR3 loop spans 14 amino acids. Germline CDR1 SGHDT, CDR2 YYEEEE. The germline V and J ends were trimmed by 2 bases and 0 bases, with 9 bases remaining between them.

V gene TRBV30 combines with J gene TRBJ1-6; no clear D gene. V lost 1 base, J lost 11 bases, and 6 bases lay in between. CDR3 size: 11 residues. Germline loops: CDR1 GTSNPN, CDR2 SVGIG (reference sequence). DNA of the CDR3: TGTGCCTGGAGTGCCGGGACACCCCTCCACTTT. Amino acids: CAWSAGTPLHF.

The chain has TRBV18 and TRBJ2-3, with TRBD2 identical over 8 bases. The germline CDR1 and CDR2 sequences are KGHSH and LQKENI. The CDR3 sequence is 18 residues long. V lost 6 bases and J lost 2; bases outside the gene matches: 16. The CDR3: CASSRGPQTSGITDTQYF. In DNA, the CDR3 is TGTGCCAGCTCGAGAGGACCTCAAACTAGCGGAATCACAGATACGCAGTATTTT.

The CDR3 nucleotides read TGTGCCAGCAGCAGGGATAGCGGGGGGAACACCGGGGAGCTGTTTTTT. This codes for CASSRDSGGNTGELFF. The rearrangement uses TRBV21-1 and TRBJ2-2; the D call TRBD2 from the table was never checked on the DNA. TRBV21-1 is a listed pseudogene. The CDR3 consists of 16 residues.

V and J are TRBV29-1 and TRBJ1-2, with D maybe TRBD1 (5 bases). This CDR3 is 12 amino acids long. V gave up 5 bases and J gave up 5 bases, with 12 bases separating them. Looked up from germline, CDR1 is SQVTM and CDR2 is ANQGSEA. The CDR3 sequence is CSVLQASYGYTF. DNA of the CDR3: TGCAGCGTTTTACAGGCATCGTATGGCTACACCTTC.

The chain carries TRBV12-3 or TRBV12-4 and TRBJ1-5; D ambiguous. Trimming took 6 bases from V and 6 from J, leaving 15 bases between them. The CDR3 runs 14 residues. CDR3 coding DNA: TGTGCCAGCAGCTGGACTGGGTCGGGTCAGCCCCAGCATTTT. It encodes CASSWTGSGQPQHF.

The V call is TRBV9, the J call TRBJ2-1; 11 positions agree with TRBD2. The CDR3 totals 16 residues. Germline CDR1 is SGDLS and CDR2 is YYNGEE. With 3 bases clipped from V and 2 bases from J, the junction kept 4 bases outside the gene matches. CDR3 in DNA: TGTGCCAGCAGCGCAGTACTAGCGGGGGCCTACAATGAGCAGTTCTTC. It specifies CASSAVLAGAYNEQFF. The whole variable domain, filled in from reference TRBV9 and TRBJ2-1, reads DSGVTQTPKHLITATGQRVTLRCSPRSGDLSVYWYQQSLDQGLQFLIQYYNGEERAKGNILERFSAQQFPDLHSELNLSSLELGDSALYFCASSAVLAGAYNEQFFGPGTRLTVL.

The V and J genes are TRBV13 and TRBJ1-6; D is undetermined. Germline loops: CDR1 PRHDT, CDR2 FYEKMQ (reference sequence). V was cut by 2 bases and J by 8 bases, with 13 bases left in between. CDR3 length equals 15 residues. CDR3 protein: CASSLTTEVDSPLHF. The DNA of the CDR3 is TGTGCCAGCAGCTTAACGACGGAGGTCGATTCACCCCTCCACTTT.

The V gene is TRBV20-1, the J gene TRBJ1-1; the D is unclear. The CDR3 has 18 residues. CDR1 DFQATT and CDR2 SNEGSKA come from the germline V gene (reference sequence). The V gene lost 0 bases and the J gene lost 0 bases, with 20 bases spanning the gap. In nucleotides, the CDR3 is TGCAGTGCTAGAGATCTAGGGTGGGGTATTGGCGTGAACACTGAAGCTTTCTTT. This codes for CSARDLGWGIGVNTEAFF.